This TCR beta chain was sequenced in a study of cytomegalovirus exposure and HLA in healthy donors. Primers included in the PCR were 60 Vbeta and 13 Jbeta primers. Assay: immunoSEQ multiplex PCR; the TCRdb copy retains only in-frame clones and omits some. This sample has about 250,000 clones; 85% occur once, and the top ten carry approximately 0.24%. Germline-derived CDR1 and CDR2 are SGHRS and YFSETQ. The CDR3 spans 14 residues. The germline V and J ends were trimmed by 5 bases and 1 base, with 12 bases remaining between them. The material sequenced was PBMCs. This clonotype was obtained from a girl aged 2-10 years in good health and CMV-seronegative. The chain joins TRBV5-1 to TRBJ1-1, with D maybe TRBD1 (6 bases). The chain's CDR3 is CASRPGQQNTEAFF. The CDR3 DNA reads as TGCGCCAGCAGGCCGGGACAACAGAACACTGAAGCTTTCTTT.